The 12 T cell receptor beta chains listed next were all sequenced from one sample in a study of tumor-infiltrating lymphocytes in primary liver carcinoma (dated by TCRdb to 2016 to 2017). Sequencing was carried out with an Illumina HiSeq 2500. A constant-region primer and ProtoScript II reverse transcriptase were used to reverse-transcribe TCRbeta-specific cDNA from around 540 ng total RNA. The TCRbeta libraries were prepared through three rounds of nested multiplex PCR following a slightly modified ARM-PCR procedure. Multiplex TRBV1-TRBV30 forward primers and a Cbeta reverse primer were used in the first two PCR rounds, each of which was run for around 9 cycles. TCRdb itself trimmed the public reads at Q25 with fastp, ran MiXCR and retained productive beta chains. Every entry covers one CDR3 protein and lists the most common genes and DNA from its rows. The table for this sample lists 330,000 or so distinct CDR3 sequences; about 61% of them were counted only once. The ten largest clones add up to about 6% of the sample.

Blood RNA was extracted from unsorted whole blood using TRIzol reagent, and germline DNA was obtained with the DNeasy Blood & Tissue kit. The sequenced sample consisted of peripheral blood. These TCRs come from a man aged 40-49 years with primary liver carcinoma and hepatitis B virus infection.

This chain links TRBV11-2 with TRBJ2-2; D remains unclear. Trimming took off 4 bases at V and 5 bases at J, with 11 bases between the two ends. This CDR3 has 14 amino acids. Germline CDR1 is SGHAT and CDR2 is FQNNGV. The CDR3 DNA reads TGTGCCAGCAGCTCAGATCGGTGGACCGGGGAGCTGTTTTTT. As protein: CASSSDRWTGELFF.

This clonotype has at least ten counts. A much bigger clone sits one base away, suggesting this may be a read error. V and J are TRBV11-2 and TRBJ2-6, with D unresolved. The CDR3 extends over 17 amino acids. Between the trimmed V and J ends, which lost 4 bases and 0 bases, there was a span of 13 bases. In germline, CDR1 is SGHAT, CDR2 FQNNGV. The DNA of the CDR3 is TGTGCCAGCAGCTCGTATACCCTAAACTCTGGGGCCAACGTCCTGACTTTC. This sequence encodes CASSSYTLNSGANVLTF. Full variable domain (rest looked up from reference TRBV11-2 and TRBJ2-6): EAGVAQSPRYKIIEKRQSVAFWCNPISGHATLYWYQQILGQGPKLLIQFQNNGVVDDSQLPKDRFSAERLKGVDSTLKIQPAKLEDSAVYLCASSSYTLNSGANVLTFGAGSRLTVL.

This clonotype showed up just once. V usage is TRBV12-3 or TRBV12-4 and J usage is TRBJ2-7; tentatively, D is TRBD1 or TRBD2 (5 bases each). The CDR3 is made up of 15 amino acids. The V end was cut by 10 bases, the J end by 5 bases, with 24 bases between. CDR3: CAIRKGTDGFDEQYF. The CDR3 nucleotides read TGTGCCATCAGAAAAGGGACGGACGGATTTGACGAGCAGTACTTC.

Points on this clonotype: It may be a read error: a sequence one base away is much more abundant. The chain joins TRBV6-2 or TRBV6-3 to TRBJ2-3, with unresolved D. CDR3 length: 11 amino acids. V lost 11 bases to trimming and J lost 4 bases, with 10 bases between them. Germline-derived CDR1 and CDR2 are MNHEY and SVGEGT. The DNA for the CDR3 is TGTGCCCTTGATCATCCAGATACGCAGTATTTT. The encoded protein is CALDHPDTQYF.

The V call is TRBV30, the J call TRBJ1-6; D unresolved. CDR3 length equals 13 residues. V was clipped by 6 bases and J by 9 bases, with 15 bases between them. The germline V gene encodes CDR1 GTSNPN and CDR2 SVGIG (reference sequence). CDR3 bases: TGTGCCTGTAGCCGGATGTCGGCTTCACCCCTCCACTTT. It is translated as CACSRMSASPLHF. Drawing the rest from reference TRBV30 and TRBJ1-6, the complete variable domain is SQTIHQWPATLVQPVGSPLSLECTVEGTSNPNLYWYRQAAGRGLQLLFYSVGIGQISSEVPQNLSASRPQDRQFILSSKKLLLSDSGFYLCACSRMSASPLHFGNGTRLTVT.

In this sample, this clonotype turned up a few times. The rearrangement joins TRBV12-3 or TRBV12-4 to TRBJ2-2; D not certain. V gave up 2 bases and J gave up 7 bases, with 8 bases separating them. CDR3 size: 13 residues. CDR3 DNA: TGTGCCAGCAGTTTATCAGGATACGGGGAGCTGTTTTTT. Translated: CASSLSGYGELFF.

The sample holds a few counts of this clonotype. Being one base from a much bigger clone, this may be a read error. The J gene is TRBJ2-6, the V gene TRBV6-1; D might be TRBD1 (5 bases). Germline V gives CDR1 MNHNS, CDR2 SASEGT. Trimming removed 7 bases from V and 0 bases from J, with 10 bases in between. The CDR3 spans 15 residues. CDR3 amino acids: CASNNRSSGANVLTF. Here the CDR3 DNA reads TGTGCCAGCAATAACAGGAGCTCTGGGGCCAACGTCCTGACTTTC.

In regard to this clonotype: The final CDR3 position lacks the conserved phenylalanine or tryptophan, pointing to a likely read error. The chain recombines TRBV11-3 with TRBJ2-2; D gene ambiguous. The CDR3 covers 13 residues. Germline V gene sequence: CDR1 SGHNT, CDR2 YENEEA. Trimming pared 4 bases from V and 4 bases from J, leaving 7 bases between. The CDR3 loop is CASSWSVTGELFV. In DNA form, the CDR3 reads TGTGCCAGCAGCTGGAGCGTCACCGGGGAGCTGTTTGTT.

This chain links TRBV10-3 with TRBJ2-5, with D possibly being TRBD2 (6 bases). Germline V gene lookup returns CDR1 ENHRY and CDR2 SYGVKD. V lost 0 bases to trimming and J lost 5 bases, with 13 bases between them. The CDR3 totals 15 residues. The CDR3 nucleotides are TGTGCCATCAGTGAGTCAGGTTGGGGGGTTGAGACCCAGTACTTC. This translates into CAISESGWGVETQYF.

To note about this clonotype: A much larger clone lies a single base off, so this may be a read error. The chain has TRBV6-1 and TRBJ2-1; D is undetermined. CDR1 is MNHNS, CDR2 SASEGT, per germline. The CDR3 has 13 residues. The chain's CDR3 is CASSALFGIGVLF. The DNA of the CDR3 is TGTGCCAGCAGTGCACTTTTCGGCATTGGGGTCCTCTTC.

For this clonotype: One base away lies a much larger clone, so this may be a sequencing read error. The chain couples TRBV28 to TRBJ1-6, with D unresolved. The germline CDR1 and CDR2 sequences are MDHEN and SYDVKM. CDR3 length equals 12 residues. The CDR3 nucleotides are TGTGCCGGCAGTTTCATCCGCTCACCCCTCCACTTT. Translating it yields CAGSFIRSPLHF.

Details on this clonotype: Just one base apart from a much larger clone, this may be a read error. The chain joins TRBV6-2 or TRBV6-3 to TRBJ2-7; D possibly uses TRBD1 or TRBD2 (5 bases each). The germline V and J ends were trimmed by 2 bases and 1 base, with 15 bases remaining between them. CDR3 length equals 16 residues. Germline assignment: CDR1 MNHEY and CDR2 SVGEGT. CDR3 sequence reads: CASSYGHGRKSYEQYF. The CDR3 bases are TGTGCCAGCAGTTACGGACATGGGAGAAAATCCTACGAGCAGTACTTC.